These 9 T cell receptor beta chains were all obtained from the same sample, sequenced in a study of beta chain features in type 1 diabetes. Findings and limits, study-wide: Type 1 diabetes patients had moderately but significantly shorter TCRB CDR3s in all four CD4+ subsets.

Every bit of the isolated RNA underwent reverse transcription, so sequencing read expressed TCRB transcripts. Sequencing used immunoSEQ multiplex PCR; TCRdb keeps in-frame clones, though not all of them. Seen here are 250,000 or so clones, around 21% observed once, and the top ten hold roughly 0.028%. Their antigens remain unidentified. Material for sequencing was naive CD4+ T cells from blood. The source is a woman in her thirties or forties with type 1 diabetes.

Comment on this clone: One end of the junction varies from germline; a read error may be responsible. V usage is TRBV7-7 and J usage is TRBJ2-5; D is unclear. The germline V gene encodes CDR1 SSHAT and CDR2 FNYEAQ (reference sequence). CDR3 length: 15 residues. The chain's CDR3 is CASSRAHERQETQYF. The CDR3 DNA is TGTGCTAGCAGCCGCGCACATGAGCGTCAAGAGACCCAGTACTTC.

The chain recombines TRBV7-3 with TRBJ1-2, with TRBD1 matching 7 bases. The CDR3 has 15 amino acids. Unmatched junction bases numbered 14, after V lost 5 bases and J lost 8 bases. Germline V gene data show CDR1 as SGHTA and CDR2 as FQGTGA. The CDR3 region is CASSQSGTAHGGYTF. The CDR3 coding sequence is TGTGCCAGCAGCCAATCCGGGACAGCCCACGGGGGCTACACCTTC.

The chain links TRBV28 to TRBJ2-6; a possible D gene is TRBD2 (5 bases). Germline loops: CDR1 MDHEN, CDR2 SYDVKM. V was trimmed by 5 bases and J by 0 bases, leaving 8 bases between them. The length of the CDR3 is 15 residues. This CDR3 is CASSPAGSGANVLTF. The CDR3 nucleotides are TGTGCCAGCAGTCCGGCGGGCTCTGGGGCCAACGTCCTGACTTTC.

The V gene is TRBV2, the J gene TRBJ2-5; the D gene is possibly TRBD1 (5 bases). CDR3 length: 12 amino acids. The V gene lost 6 bases and the J gene lost 4 bases, with 9 bases spanning the gap. Germline CDR1 is SNHLY and CDR2 is FYNNEI. The CDR3 bases are TGTGCCAGCAGCCAGGGTGGAGAGACCCAGTACTTC. Its protein product is CASSQGGETQYF.

This clone has more than one count but fewer than ten. The rearrangement links TRBV5-1 to TRBJ2-1; TRBD2 matches at 15 bases. The V gene's germline CDR1 is SGHRS and CDR2 YFSETQ. The V and J ends lost 5 bases and 7 bases, in that order; junction bases with no gene match: 7. CDR3 length: 16 residues. The CDR3 bases are TGCGCCAGCAGGATTGACGGACTAGCGGGGGGGAATGAGCAGTTCTTC. Translating it yields CASRIDGLAGGNEQFF.

The rearrangement joins TRBV19 to TRBJ1-1, with TRBD1 matching 7 bases. CDR3 length: 12 amino acids. V trimming: 6 bases; J trimming: 4 bases; junction bases outside the gene matches: 2. Germline values: CDR1 LNHDA, CDR2 SQIVND (reference sequence). CDR3 nucleotide sequence: TGTGCCAGTAGACAGGGGACCACTGAAGCTTTCTTT. The encoded protein is CASRQGTTEAFF.

This clone turned up a few times. CDR3 bases: TGTGCCAGCAGCTTTCTTAGCCCAGACTTTAGCTCCTACAATGAGCAGTTCTTC. Protein: CASSFLSPDFSSYNEQFF. The chain employs TRBV5-6 and TRBJ2-1; D not certain. V was shortened by 2 bases and J by 0 bases, with 18 bases between the two germline ends. This CDR3 contains 18 residues. The germline V gene has CDR1 SGHDT and CDR2 YYEEEE.

The V and J genes are TRBV5-8 and TRBJ1-3; D is ambiguous. The CDR3 runs to 15 residues. Trimming left V 0 bases short and J 0 bases short, with 7 bases between. Germline lookup yields CDR1 SGHTS and CDR2 YDEGEE. CDR3 in DNA: TGTGCCAGCAGCTTGGAACCAGTCTCTGGAAACACCATATATTTT. It encodes CASSLEPVSGNTIYF.

The chain is built from TRBV9 and TRBJ2-5; 11 positions agree with TRBD1. V dropped 4 bases and J dropped 4; count of bases not matched to a gene: 9. From germline, CDR1 is SGDLS and CDR2 YYNGEE. The CDR3 is 16 amino acids. CDR3 DNA: TGTGCCAGCAGCCAACGGACAGGGGGCCTCGGAGAGACCCAGTACTTC. Residues: CASSQRTGGLGETQYF.